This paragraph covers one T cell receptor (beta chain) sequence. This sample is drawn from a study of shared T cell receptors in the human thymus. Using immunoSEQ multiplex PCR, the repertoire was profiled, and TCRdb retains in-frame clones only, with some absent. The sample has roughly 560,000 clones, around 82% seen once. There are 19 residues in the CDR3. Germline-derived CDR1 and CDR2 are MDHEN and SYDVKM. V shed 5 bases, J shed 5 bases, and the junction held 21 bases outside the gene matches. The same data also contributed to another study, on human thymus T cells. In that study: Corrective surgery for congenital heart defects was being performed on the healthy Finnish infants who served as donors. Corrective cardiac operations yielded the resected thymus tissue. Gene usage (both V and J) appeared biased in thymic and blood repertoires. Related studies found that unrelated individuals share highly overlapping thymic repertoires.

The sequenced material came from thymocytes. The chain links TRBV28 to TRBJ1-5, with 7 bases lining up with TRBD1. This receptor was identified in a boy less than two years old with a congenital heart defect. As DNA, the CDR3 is TGTGCCAGCAGTGTATCACAAACCGCCAGGGACAGCTTATATCAGCCCCAGCATTTT. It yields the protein CASSVSQTARDSLYQPQHF. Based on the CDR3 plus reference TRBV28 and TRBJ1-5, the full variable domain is DVKVTQSSRYLVKRTGEKVFLECVQDMDHENMFWYRQDPGLGLRLIYFSYDVKMKEKGDIPEGYSVSREKKERFSLILESASTNQTSMYLCASSVSQTARDSLYQPQHFGDGTRLSIL.